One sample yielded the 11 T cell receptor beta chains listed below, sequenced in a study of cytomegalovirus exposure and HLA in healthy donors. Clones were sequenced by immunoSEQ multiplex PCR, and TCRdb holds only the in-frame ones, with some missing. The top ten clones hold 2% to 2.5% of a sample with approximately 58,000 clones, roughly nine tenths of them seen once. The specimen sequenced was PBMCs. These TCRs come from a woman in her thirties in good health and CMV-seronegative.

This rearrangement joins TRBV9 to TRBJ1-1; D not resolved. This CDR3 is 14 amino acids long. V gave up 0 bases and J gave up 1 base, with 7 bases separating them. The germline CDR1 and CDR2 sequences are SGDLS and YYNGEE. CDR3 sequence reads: CASSVEGRNTEAFF. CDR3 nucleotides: TGTGCCAGCAGCGTAGAAGGGAGGAACACTGAAGCTTTCTTT.

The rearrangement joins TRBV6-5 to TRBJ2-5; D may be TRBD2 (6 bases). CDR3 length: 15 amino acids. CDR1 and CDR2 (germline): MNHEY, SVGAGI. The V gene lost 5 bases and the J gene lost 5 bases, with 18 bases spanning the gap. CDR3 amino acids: CASSLTGTSEETQYF. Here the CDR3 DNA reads TGTGCCAGCAGTCTCACCGGGACTTCTGAGGAGACCCAGTACTTC.

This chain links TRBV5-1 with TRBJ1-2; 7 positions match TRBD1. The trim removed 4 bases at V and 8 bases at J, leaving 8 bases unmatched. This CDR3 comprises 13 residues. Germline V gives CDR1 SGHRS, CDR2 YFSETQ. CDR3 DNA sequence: TGCGCCAGCAGCGATCGGACAGGTGGCGGCTACACCTTC. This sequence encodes CASSDRTGGGYTF. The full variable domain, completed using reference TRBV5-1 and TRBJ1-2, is KAGVTQTPRYLIKTRGQQVTLSCSPISGHRSVSWYQQTPGQGLQFLFEYFSETQRNKGNFPGRFSGRQFSNSRSEMNVSTLELGDSALYLCASSDRTGGGYTFGSGTRLTVV.

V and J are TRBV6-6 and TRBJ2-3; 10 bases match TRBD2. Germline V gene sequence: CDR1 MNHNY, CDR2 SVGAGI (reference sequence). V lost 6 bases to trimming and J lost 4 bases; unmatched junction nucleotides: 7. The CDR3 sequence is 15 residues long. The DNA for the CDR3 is TGTGCCAGCAGAAATACGGGACTAGCGCCAGATACGCAGTATTTT. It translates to CASRNTGLAPDTQYF.

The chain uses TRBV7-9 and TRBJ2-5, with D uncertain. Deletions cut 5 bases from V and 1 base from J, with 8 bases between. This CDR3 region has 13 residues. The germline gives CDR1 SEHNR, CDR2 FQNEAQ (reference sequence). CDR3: CASSVLSQETQYF. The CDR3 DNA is TGTGCCAGCAGCGTACTAAGCCAAGAGACCCAGTACTTC.

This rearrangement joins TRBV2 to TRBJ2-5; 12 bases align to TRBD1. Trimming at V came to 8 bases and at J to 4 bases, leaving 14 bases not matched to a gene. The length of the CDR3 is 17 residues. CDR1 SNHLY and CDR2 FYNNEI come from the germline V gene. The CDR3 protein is CASAGGPGQGARETQYF. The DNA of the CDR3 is TGTGCCAGCGCTGGAGGGCCGGGACAGGGGGCTAGAGAGACCCAGTACTTC.

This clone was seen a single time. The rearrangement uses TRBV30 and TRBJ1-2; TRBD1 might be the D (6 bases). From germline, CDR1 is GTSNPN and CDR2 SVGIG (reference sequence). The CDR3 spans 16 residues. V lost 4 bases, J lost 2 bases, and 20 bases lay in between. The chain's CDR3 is CAWNRMGALRNYGYTF. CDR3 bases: TGTGCCTGGAACCGTATGGGGGCGCTTCGGAACTATGGCTACACCTTC. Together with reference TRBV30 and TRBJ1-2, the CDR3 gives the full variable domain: SQTIHQWPATLVQPVGSPLSLECTVEGTSNPNLYWYRQAAGRGLQLLFYSVGIGQISSEVPQNLSASRPQDRQFILSSKKLLLSDSGFYLCAWNRMGALRNYGYTFGSGTRLTVV.

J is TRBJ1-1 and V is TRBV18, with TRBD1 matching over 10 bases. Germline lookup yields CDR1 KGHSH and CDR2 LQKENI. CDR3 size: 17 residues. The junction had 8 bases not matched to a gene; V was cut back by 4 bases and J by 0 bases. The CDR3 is CASSLSGTGVMNTEAFF. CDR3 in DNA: TGTGCCAGCTCACTCTCCGGGACAGGGGTGATGAACACTGAAGCTTTCTTT.

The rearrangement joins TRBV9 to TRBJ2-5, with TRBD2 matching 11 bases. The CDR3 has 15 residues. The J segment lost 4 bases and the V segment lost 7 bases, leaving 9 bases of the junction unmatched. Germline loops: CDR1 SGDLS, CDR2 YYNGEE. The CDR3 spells CASGPLAGGLETQYF. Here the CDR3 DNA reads TGTGCCAGCGGGCCCTTAGCGGGAGGGCTAGAGACCCAGTACTTC.

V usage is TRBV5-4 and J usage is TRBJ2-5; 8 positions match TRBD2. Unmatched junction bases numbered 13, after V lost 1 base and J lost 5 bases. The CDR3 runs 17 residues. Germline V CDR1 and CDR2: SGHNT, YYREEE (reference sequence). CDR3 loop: CASSLTGTGGPGETQYF. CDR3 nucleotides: TGTGCCAGCAGCTTGACCGGGACGGGAGGGCCGGGGGAGACCCAGTACTTC.

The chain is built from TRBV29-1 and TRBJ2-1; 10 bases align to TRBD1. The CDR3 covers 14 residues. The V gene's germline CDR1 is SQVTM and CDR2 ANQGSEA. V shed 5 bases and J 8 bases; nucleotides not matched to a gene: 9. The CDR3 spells CSVPDRGSSDEQFF. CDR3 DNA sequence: TGCAGCGTTCCGGACAGGGGGAGTTCGGATGAGCAGTTCTTC.